Listed below are T cell receptor beta chains from one sample, sequenced in a study of blood T cell repertoires in COVID-19. Sequencing used immunoSEQ multiplex PCR; TCRdb keeps in-frame clones, though not all of them. The sample lists 72,000 or so clones, roughly 77% occurring once. The sample consisted of peripheral blood. Every receptor here comes from a human donor in a cohort sampled during active COVID-19. Each CDR3 is given with its conserved first and last residue. D genes are given only for firm matches. A row's size may be missing; if present it is once, few, many or a size class.

V	D	J	size	DNA	CDR3
TRBV7-9	TRBD2	TRBJ2-1	NA	TGTGCCAGCAGCTTGGGTAGCGGGGGTTTTTACAATGAGCAGTTCTTC	CASSLGSGGFYNEQFF
TRBV28	TRBD1	TRBJ2-1	NA	TGTGCCAGCAGCCTTTATATTGGGGACAGCTACAATGAGCAGTTCTTC	CASSLYIGDSYNEQFF
TRBV6-5	TRBD1	TRBJ1-6	NA	TGTGCCAGCAGACCACAGGGGGCGAGTTCACCCCTCCACTTT	CASRPQGASSPLHF
TRBV11-3	NA	TRBJ2-1	NA	TGTGCCAGCAGCCTACGGAGTGGGTATGAGCAGTTCTTC	CASSLRSGYEQFF
TRBV19	NA	TRBJ2-5	NA	TGTGCCAGTAGTAAAGTCGCGGCCCAAGAGACCCAGTACTTC	CASSKVAAQETQYF
TRBV29-1	NA	TRBJ1-4	NA	TGCAGCGTTGGAGCAGGGCGGGAAAAACTGTTTTTT	CSVGAGREKLFF
TRBV6-5	NA	TRBJ2-7	NA	TGTGCCAGCACCTCTCCTGGGAGGCTTTCCTACGAGCAGTACTTC	CASTSPGRLSYEQYF
TRBV5-5	TRBD1	TRBJ2-2	NA	TGTGCCAGCAGGTTGGGACAGGGGGGGACCGGGGAGCTGTTTTTT	CASRLGQGGTGELFF
TRBV5-4	NA	TRBJ2-2	once	TGTGCCAGCAGCTTGGAGGGGGCCGGGGAGCTGTTTTTT	CASSLEGAGELFF
TRBV7-9	TRBD1	TRBJ2-7	few	TGTGCCAGCAGCTTGGGACAGGGGATCTACGAGCAGTACTTC	CASSLGQGIYEQYF
TRBV7-2	NA	TRBJ1-1	NA	TGTGCCAGCGGGGGGAAGTGGAACACTGAAGCTTTCTTT	CASGGKWNTEAFF
TRBV7-8	TRBD1	TRBJ2-1	NA	TGTGCCAGCAGCCCCAAACCGACAGGGGGCGAGTACAATGAGCAGTTCTTC	CASSPKPTGGEYNEQFF
TRBV3-1/TRBV3-2	NA	TRBJ1-1	NA	TGTGCCAGCAGCCAAGGTCGGGGCACTGAAGCTTTCTTT	CASSQGRGTEAFF
TRBV18	NA	TRBJ2-2	NA	TGTGCCAGCTCTACCACAGGCACCGGGGAGCTGTTTTTT	CASSTTGTGELFF
TRBV7-3	NA	TRBJ2-3	NA	TGTGCCAGCAGCGCTAGCAGAGGTTCTAGCACAGATACGCAGTATTTT	CASSASRGSSTDTQYF
TRBV5-1	TRBD2	TRBJ2-7	NA	TGCGCCAGCAGTTTCTATCTAGCGGGCCCCTCCTACGAGCAGTACTTC	CASSFYLAGPSYEQYF
TRBV11-2	NA	TRBJ1-2	NA	TGTGCCAGCAGCTTAGATGCAGGCTCCAACTATGGCTACACCTTC	CASSLDAGSNYGYTF
TRBV21-1	NA	TRBJ2-1	NA	TGTGCCAGCAGCAAAGCCCCAAAGAGCAACAGGAGACCCTACAATGAGCAGTTCTTC	CASSKAPKSNRRPYNEQFF
TRBV6-5	NA	TRBJ2-1	NA	TGTGCCAGCACCCGGCAGGGGGAGGTTCCGGGTGAGCAGTTCTTC	CASTRQGEVPGEQFF
TRBV14	TRBD1	TRBJ1-4	NA	TGTGCCAGCAGCCAAGACAACAGGGGGAATGAAAAACTGTTTTTT	CASSQDNRGNEKLFF
TRBV20-1	TRBD2	TRBJ2-3	NA	TGCAGTGCTAGTCCTATTTACGACCCTAGCGGGAGCACAGATACGCAGTATTTT	CSASPIYDPSGSTDTQYF
TRBV6-5	NA	TRBJ2-1	NA	TGTGCCAGCAGTTATATGGGACTGGACAATGAGCAGTTCTTC	CASSYMGLDNEQFF
TRBV28	NA	TRBJ2-7	NA	TGTGCCAGCAGCTCTTCCTCCGACAGCAACTACGAGCAGTACTTC	CASSSSSDSNYEQYF
TRBV7-2	TRBD1	TRBJ2-1	once	TGTGCCAGCAGCTTAGAGGTCGGACAGGGTGACAATGAGCAGTTCTTC	CASSLEVGQGDNEQFF
TRBV19	TRBD1	TRBJ2-3	once	TGTGCCAGCAACACAGGGGACACCTACACAGATACGCAGTATTTT	CASNTGDTYTDTQYF
TRBV24-1	NA	TRBJ2-4	NA	TGTGCCACCAGTGATCGGTTGGAGGGAGGATGGGCCAAAAACATTCAGTACTTC	CATSDRLEGGWAKNIQYF
TRBV28	TRBD1	TRBJ2-5	NA	TGTGCCAGCAGTTTACTACAGGGGGGCGTTGAAGAGACCCAGTACTTC	CASSLLQGGVEETQYF
TRBV5-1	NA	TRBJ2-3	NA	TGCGCCAGCAGCTCCGAGAGTTACCTCACAGATACGCAGTATTTT	CASSSESYLTDTQYF
TRBV5-1	TRBD2	TRBJ2-1	NA	TGCGCCAGCAGCTCAGCGGGAGGGCCCGGTGAGCAGTTCTTC	CASSSAGGPGEQFF
TRBV6-5	TRBD1	TRBJ1-5	NA	TGTGCCAGCAGATCAACAGGGGATCAGCCCCAGCATTTT	CASRSTGDQPQHF
TRBV15	TRBD2	TRBJ2-7	few	TGTGCCACCAGCGCCGGCCTGGGACTAGCCGAGGGCGAGCAGTACTTC	CATSAGLGLAEGEQYF
TRBV5-1	NA	TRBJ2-5	NA	TGCGCCAGCAGCTTGGGGTCGAGAGAGACCCAGTACTTC	CASSLGSRETQYF
TRBV15	TRBD2	TRBJ2-3	NA	TGTGCCACCAGCACGGCGGGAGCACAAGATACGCAGTATTTT	CATSTAGAQDTQYF
TRBV12-3/TRBV12-4	NA	TRBJ2-1	NA	TGTGCCAGCAGAAGGGGGGGTGAGCAGTTCTTC	CASRRGGEQFF
TRBV29-1	NA	TRBJ1-1	many	TGCAGCGTTGTCGGACTGGCTAACACTGAAGCTTTCTTT	CSVVGLANTEAFF
TRBV7-3	TRBD2	TRBJ2-1	NA	TGTGCCAGCAGCAAGACTAGCGGAGCCTACAATGAGCAGTTCTTC	CASSKTSGAYNEQFF
TRBV30	NA	TRBJ2-1	NA	TGTGCCTGGAGTGTCGCGGGTGAGCAGTTCTTC	CAWSVAGEQFF
TRBV30	NA	TRBJ2-5	NA	TGTGCCTGGACAGGGTTCCAAGAGACCCAGTACTTC	CAWTGFQETQYF
TRBV4-1	TRBD2	TRBJ2-7	few	TGCGCCAGCAGCCAACATGGGCTAGCGGGAACCGAGCAGTACTTC	CASSQHGLAGTEQYF
TRBV7-6	TRBD2	TRBJ2-7	NA	TGTGCCAGCAGCTCTCTAGCGGGTGACACCTACGAGCAGTACTTC	CASSSLAGDTYEQYF
TRBV2	NA	TRBJ2-4	NA	TGTGCCAGCGGCAGATCCAAAAACATTCAGTACTTC	CASGRSKNIQYF
TRBV10-3	TRBD2	TRBJ2-1	NA	TGTGCCATCAGTGTCACTAGCGGGAGCCGAAATGAGCAGTTCTTC	CAISVTSGSRNEQFF
TRBV6-6	TRBD2	TRBJ2-2	NA	TGTGCCGGACGAGCGGGAGGGAGCACCGGGGAGCTGTTTTTT	CAGRAGGSTGELFF
TRBV6-5	TRBD1	TRBJ1-1	NA	TGTGCCAGCAGGATCGGACAGGGGGTTACTGAAGCTTTCTTT	CASRIGQGVTEAFF